The clone carrying this TCR beta chain was observed a handful of times. What it binds is not known. The data belong to a study of T cells in Graves' hyperthyroidism and ophthalmopathy. Findings of the study overall: In the blood, most expanded thyroid clonotypes above 0.001 appeared as well.

Using RNA transcripts as the source, TCR beta CDR3 regions were amplified. A set of HTBI primers served as the primers for a first-round RT-PCR of the TCR CDR3. Each CDR3 protein gets one entry after TCRdb re-called the multiplex PCR reads with MiXCR. The sample consists of a few hundred thousand distinct CDR3 sequences, about 45% of them appearing once. If no ophthalmopathy progression occurred within 18 months, Graves' hyperthyroidism was stable. The V end was cut by 8 bases, the J end by 2 bases, with 15 bases between. Germline CDR1 is SGHTA and CDR2 is FQGNSA. CDR3 length equals 14 residues. The sequencing input was peripheral blood or thyroid tissue (not recorded which). The chain carries TRBV7-2 and TRBJ1-1; D unresolved. The origin of this receptor is a woman aged 18-30 years with Graves' hyperthyroidism. CDR3 sequence reads: CASSQSDSNTEAFF. In DNA, the CDR3 is TGTGCCAGCTCACAAAGTGACTCTAACACTGAAGCTTTCTTT.